This T cell receptor beta chain was sequenced during a study of breast tumors, draining lymph nodes, adjacent tissues. This clonotype was picked up many times. TCRdb redid the calling of the multiplex PCR reads with MiXCR, one entry per CDR3 protein. The table records 45,000 to 60,000 distinct CDR3 sequences, roughly 24% of them present only once. Germline V lookup: CDR1 SGHRS, CDR2 YFSETQ. Trimming took 4 bases from V and 5 from J; bases not matched to a gene: 5. The CDR3 has 14 amino acids. Sequencing used breast tumor tissue. The V gene is TRBV5-1, the J gene TRBJ2-7, with 11 bases identical to TRBD1. The origin of this receptor is a female donor with breast cancer. Some clones in this sample may be carry-over from other donors' samples. The CDR3 reads CASSRTGGTDEQYF. Written as DNA, the CDR3 is TGCGCCAGCAGCCGGACAGGGGGCACGGACGAGCAGTACTTC.